These 15 T cell receptor beta chains came from one sample sequenced in a study of persistence of HIV-infected CD4 T cells. The immunoSEQ assay was version 4, run in survey mode. Using immunoSEQ multiplex PCR, the repertoire was profiled, and TCRdb retains in-frame clones only, with some absent. The data contain roughly 34,000 clones, approximately 85% of them seen just once; the ten biggest clones take up 0.86%. Stimulation used about 10 ug/mL lysate from CMV-infected fibroblasts. Memory cells lacking CD40L and CD69 with high CD45RO were sorted. No antigen is known for these receptors. The sequencing used CD4+ T cells sorted from PBMCs after approximately 19-hour stimulation, collected from a patient who received antiretroviral therapy. These TCRs come from an adult man with HIV who was CMV-seropositive.

This clone was counted a single time. The V gene is TRBV5-4, the J gene TRBJ2-2; unclear D gene. The CDR3 covers 16 residues. The V gene lost 0 bases and the J gene lost 3 bases, with 12 bases spanning the gap. Germline CDR1 is SGHNT and CDR2 is YYREEE (reference sequence). In DNA, the CDR3 is TGTGCCAGCAGCTTGGAAGGTAGCCGAGACACCGGGGAGCTGTTTTTT. It yields the protein CASSLEGSRDTGELFF. The full variable domain, in which reference TRBV5-4 and TRBJ2-2 provide the parts outside the CDR3, is ETGVTQSPTHLIKTRGQQVTLRCSSQSGHNTVSWYQQALGQGPQFIFQYYREEENGRGNFPPRFSGLQFPNYSSELNVNALELDDSALYLCASSLEGSRDTGELFFGEGSRLTVL.

The chain carries TRBV5-4 and TRBJ2-7; TRBD2 is a possible D gene (5 bases). The CDR3 contains 15 residues. Germline CDR1 SGHNT, CDR2 YYREEE (reference sequence). Trimming pared 2 bases from V and 7 bases from J, leaving 19 bases between. The DNA of the CDR3 is TGTGCCAGCAGCTTCTCAGCAGGAATCCCGGGGGAGCAGTACTTC. Protein: CASSFSAGIPGEQYF.

The chain uses TRBV6-5 and TRBJ1-3, with 7 bases fitting TRBD1. This CDR3 has 16 amino acids. Germline V gene data show CDR1 as MNHEY and CDR2 as SVGAGI. The trim removed 4 bases at V and 4 bases at J, leaving 10 bases unmatched. The CDR3 protein is CASSLSAGGTGNTIYF. CDR3 bases: TGTGCCAGCAGTTTAAGCGCAGGGGGAACCGGAAACACCATATATTTT.

This clone has only one observation. The rearrangement uses TRBV5-5 and TRBJ2-1, with D perhaps matching TRBD2 (6 bases). Germline loops: CDR1 SGHKS, CDR2 YYEKEE (reference sequence). The CDR3 consists of 15 residues. Trimming cost V 3 bases and J 0 bases, with 10 bases left between them. The CDR3 nucleotides are TGTGCCAGCAGCTGGGACTCCTACTCCTACAATGAGCAGTTCTTC. This codes for CASSWDSYSYNEQFF.

The rearrangement links TRBV28 to TRBJ2-7, with 7 positions matching TRBD1. Trimming took 5 bases from V and 1 from J; bases not matched to a gene: 8. The CDR3 is 15 amino acids. CDR1 and CDR2 (germline): MDHEN, SYDVKM. This chain's CDR3 is CASSEVGQRSYEQYF. The CDR3 coding sequence is TGTGCCAGCAGTGAGGTGGGACAGAGATCCTACGAGCAGTACTTC.

This chain links TRBV6-5 with TRBJ1-1; no clear D gene. Germline V gene sequence: CDR1 MNHEY, CDR2 SVGAGI. The CDR3 has 14 amino acids. V was clipped by 2 bases and J by 7 bases, with 14 bases between them. CDR3 coding DNA: TGTGCCAGCAGTTACGATTTAACAGCCGTTGAAGCTTTCTTT. Its protein product is CASSYDLTAVEAFF.

This chain uses TRBV15 with TRBJ1-6; TRBD1 aligns across 10 bases. V was clipped by 1 base and J by 0 bases; unmatched bases: 0. Per the germline V gene, CDR1 is LNHNV and CDR2 is YYDKDF (reference sequence). The CDR3 runs 17 residues. The CDR3 loop reads CATSRGTGGSYNSPLHF. CDR3 nucleotides: TGTGCCACCAGCAGAGGGACAGGGGGCTCCTATAATTCACCCCTCCACTTT.

The rearrangement joins TRBV20-1 to TRBJ1-2; D unresolved. The CDR3 is 15 residues long. Per germline, CDR1 DFQATT and CDR2 SNEGSKA (reference sequence). The V gene lost 3 bases and the J gene lost 0 bases, with 14 bases spanning the gap. CDR3 residues: CSASGTDPTNYGYTF. In DNA, the CDR3 is TGCAGTGCTAGTGGCACAGATCCAACTAACTATGGCTACACCTTC.

This clone was counted between two and nine times. This chain uses TRBV7-8 with TRBJ2-2; D perhaps matches TRBD2 (5 bases). Per the germline V gene, CDR1 is SGHVS and CDR2 is FQNEAQ. Trimming removed 4 bases from V and 4 bases from J, with 13 bases in between. This CDR3 comprises 15 residues. The CDR3 region has the DNA TGTGCCAGCAGCTCACGGGATAGAGCCACCGGGGAGCTGTTTTTT. This sequence encodes CASSSRDRATGELFF. The variable domain in full, completed from reference TRBV7-8 and TRBJ2-2, reads GAGVSQSPRYKVAKRGQDVALRCDPISGHVSLFWYQQALGQGPEFLTYFQNEAQLDKSGLPSDRFFAERPEGSVSTLKIQRTQQEDSAVYLCASSSRDRATGELFFGEGSRLTVL.

The gene calls are TRBV5-1 and TRBJ2-7; D is uncertain. This CDR3 is built from 15 residues. The germline V gene has CDR1 SGHRS and CDR2 YFSETQ. V gave up 0 bases and J gave up 3 bases, with 13 bases separating them. The DNA for the CDR3 is TGCGCCAGCAGCTTGGAACAAAACAAGAACTACGAGCAGTACTTC. Protein product: CASSLEQNKNYEQYF.

The chain carries TRBV11-3 and TRBJ1-5; tentative D call: TRBD1 (6 bases). Trimming stripped 7 bases from V and 0 bases from J, with 13 bases between. CDR3 length equals 15 residues. CDR1 and CDR2 from the germline V gene are SGHNT and YENEEA. The CDR3 spells CASIGQPNSNQPQHF. As DNA, the CDR3 is TGTGCCAGCATCGGACAGCCTAATAGCAATCAGCCCCAGCATTTT.

The rearrangement links TRBV6-2 or TRBV6-3 to TRBJ2-7; TRBD1 matches 9 bases. Germline CDR1 and CDR2: MNHEY and SVGEGT. V was clipped by 7 bases and J by 2 bases; unmatched bases: 12. CDR3 length equals 16 residues. The CDR3 bases are TGTGCCAGCACCCCGGGACAGGGAATTGTTACCTACGAGCAGTACTTC. Translated, it gives CASTPGQGIVTYEQYF.

In this sample, this clone turned up once. The rearrangement uses TRBV4-2 and TRBJ1-1; D might be TRBD1 (6 bases). Germline V lookup: CDR1 LGHNA, CDR2 YNFKEQ. Trimming took 2 bases from V and 5 from J, leaving 18 bases between them. CDR3 size: 16 residues. The CDR3 loop reads CASSQSNRATPTEAFF. In DNA form, the CDR3 reads TGTGCCAGCAGCCAAAGTAACAGGGCGACCCCGACTGAAGCTTTCTTT.

The chain combines TRBV18 with TRBJ1-1, with 10 bases identical to TRBD1. This CDR3 is built from 16 residues. Germline CDR1 is KGHSH and CDR2 is LQKENI. J lost 5 bases, V lost 3 bases, and 9 bases had no gene match. The CDR3 spells CASSPRTGTGVTEAFF. In nucleotides, the CDR3 is TGTGCCAGCTCACCTAGGACCGGGACAGGGGTGACTGAAGCTTTCTTT.

The rearrangement uses TRBV7-2 and TRBJ2-2; a weak D match, TRBD2 (5 bases). The CDR3 spans 16 residues. Per the germline V gene, CDR1 is SGHTA and CDR2 is FQGNSA. V lost 1 base to trimming and J lost 0 bases, with 9 bases between them. DNA for the CDR3: TGTGCCAGCAGCTTAGTTGCGGGTTCGAACACCGGGGAGCTGTTTTTT. It codes for CASSLVAGSNTGELFF.